This T cell receptor (beta chain) comes out of a study of blood T cell repertoires in COVID-19 (dated by TCRdb to 2018 to 2021). A note on the overall study: Samples covering the acute and convalescent phases of COVID-19 were provided by collaborators in the United States, Italy and Spain. Where available, HLA class I and class II types were obtained from metadata supplied by the sample provider rather than from assay-based typing. Samples came from the ongoing ImmuneRACE study (first 160 participants) plus 1,254 subjects from 6 global collaborators. The repertoires were released in a freely available public database meant as a resource for research on the immune response to SARS-CoV-2. The prospective study material was composed of cDNA or gDNA derived from T cells, B-cell-depleted T cells, or PBMCs. Nearly every sample came with metadata listing a de-identified subject ID, COVID-19 status, age in years and sex. Subjects who had been exposed to COVID-19, were actively infected with it, or had recovered from it provided the deeply sampled blood TCRbeta repertoires that made up the dataset.

The study at large found these results: How much clinical and demographic metadata was included differed by source and by participant, and the metadata was provided uncurated.

After removal of 9 bases from V and 9 bases from J, the junction retains 17 bases not matched to a gene. CDR1 and CDR2, per the germline V gene, are MRHNA and SNTAGT. Spanning cysteine to phenylalanine, the CDR3 consists of 15 amino acids. Just CDR3 DNA is preserved here, 45 bases in frame from base 1. The immunoSEQ Assay, a bias-controlled multiplex PCR, was used to amplify TCRbeta CDR3 regions from genomic DNA. The published analysis was carried out like this. Nucleated cell counts per sample were estimated from amplification of reference gene primers within the assay. To quantify the absolute abundance of each unique TCRbeta CDR3 rearrangement, sequence reads were collapsed and filtered. For each sample, productive Simpson clonality was calculated as the square root of Simpson's diversity index over productive rearrangements. TCRdb's version of the immuneACCESS table is confined to in-frame rearrangements and falls short of the full clone set. An unresolved V gene accounts for under half of the shortfall where checked; the remainder is of unknown origin. V, J and clone size are taken as reported in that table, and D and trimming were inferred from the DNA itself. The sample has some 180,000 clones on record, 70% to 90% of them singletons. The top ten constitute approximately 21% of the sample.

Remarks on this clone: Its recognized antigen is unknown. No clone much larger than this one lies a single base away; base qualities are absent.

Whole blood was collected in K2EDTA tubes by collaborating institutions according to the institutions' own protocols. For TCRbeta analysis, collaborators shipped samples in one of three forms: frozen whole blood, isolated PBMCs, or DNA extracted from either of those sample types. This sequence originates from a man between 60 and 75 years old with active or convalescent COVID-19. Sequenced: peripheral blood. Recombination linked TRBV6-4 to TRBJ2-1, with 7 middle bases fitting TRBD2. The sequence in DNA is TGTGCCAGAGATCAGCGGGGTCTTACAATCGTTGAGCAGTTCTTC. This codes for CARDQRGLTIVEQFF.